This passage covers 22 T cell receptor beta chains from one sample sequenced in a study of blood T cell repertoires in COVID-19. Assay used: immunoSEQ multiplex PCR; TCRdb lists only in-frame clones, some missing. The table lists nearly 250,000 clones, around 86% of them singletons. Material: PBMCs or T cells enriched from blood (not recorded which). The receptors were gathered from a woman aged 50 to 65 who had recovered from COVID-19.

A single count supports this clone. The chain couples TRBV6-1 to TRBJ1-4; D may be TRBD1 (5 bases). CDR3 length: 16 amino acids. CDR1 is MNHNS and CDR2 is SASEGT in the germline V gene. Trimming stripped 2 bases from V and 0 bases from J, with 10 bases between. CDR3 DNA sequence: TGTGCCAGCAGTGAAATCAGGGCATCAACTAATGAAAAACTGTTTTTT. This codes for CASSEIRASTNEKLFF.

The rearrangement links TRBV5-8 to TRBJ2-5; 14 nucleotides line up with TRBD2. Germline lookup yields CDR1 SGHTS and CDR2 YDEGEE. V was clipped by 4 bases and J by 5 bases; unmatched bases: 7. This CDR3 region has 16 residues. The CDR3 spells CASSPGTSGSLETQYF. As DNA, the CDR3 is TGTGCCAGCAGCCCTGGGACTAGCGGGAGCCTGGAGACCCAGTACTTC. The full variable domain, with the rest looked up from reference TRBV5-8 and TRBJ2-5, is EAGVTQSPTHLIKTRGQQATLRCSPISGHTSVYWYQQALGLGLQFLLWYDEGEERNRGNFPPRFSGRQFPNYSSELNVNALELEDSALYLCASSPGTSGSLETQYFGPGTRLLVL.

The DNA for the CDR3 is TGTGCCAGCAGCTCCAACCTCAGGGACACCACTGAAGCTTTCTTT. Its translation is CASSSNLRDTTEAFF. This sequence joins TRBV7-8 and TRBJ1-1, with D possibly matching TRBD1 (6 bases). V was shortened by 4 bases and J by 4 bases, with 16 bases between the two germline ends. This CDR3 has 15 amino acids. Germline loops: CDR1 SGHVS, CDR2 FQNEAQ.

The chain carries TRBV5-4 and TRBJ2-3; 12 bases map to TRBD2. J gave up 8 bases and V 4 bases, and 11 bases lay outside the gene matches. Looked up from germline, CDR1 is SGHNT and CDR2 is YYREEE (reference sequence). The CDR3 spans 16 residues. The CDR3 reads CASSSGLAGLGVTQYF. In DNA, the CDR3 is TGTGCCAGCAGCAGCGGACTAGCGGGGCTGGGTGTTACGCAGTATTTT.

V is TRBV5-1 and J is TRBJ2-4, with 8 positions matching TRBD1. Unmatched junction bases numbered 9, after V lost 4 bases and J lost 9 bases. The CDR3 loop spans 14 amino acids. Germline CDR1 is SGHRS and CDR2 is YFSETQ. CDR3: CASSPGQGRGIQYF. The CDR3 coding sequence is TGCGCCAGCAGCCCAGGACAGGGCAGGGGCATTCAGTACTTC.

The chain uses TRBV7-8 and TRBJ2-3, with 11 bases fitting TRBD1. The CDR3 sequence is 16 residues long. Losses at the gene ends were 2 bases for V and 5 bases for J; bases not matched to a gene: 6. From germline, CDR1 is SGHVS and CDR2 FQNEAQ. The CDR3 sequence is CASSLIRGQGVDTQYF. The DNA for the CDR3 is TGTGCCAGCAGCTTAATTCGGGGACAGGGGGTAGATACGCAGTATTTT.

CDR3 protein: CASSLSSNEQFF. As DNA, the CDR3 is TGTGCCAGCAGCTTGTCTAGCAATGAGCAGTTCTTC. V and J are TRBV5-4 and TRBJ2-1; D gene uncertain. Germline assignment: CDR1 SGHNT and CDR2 YYREEE (reference sequence). Trimming cost V 1 base and J 6 bases, with 5 bases left between them. The CDR3 contains 12 residues.

This clone was recorded a few times. The chain joins TRBV7-9 to TRBJ2-3; TRBD2 aligns across 11 bases. This CDR3 has 17 amino acids. V was pared by 1 base and J by 7 bases, with 10 bases of the junction left unmatched. Germline V gives CDR1 SEHNR, CDR2 FQNEAQ (reference sequence). The CDR3 loop reads CASSLVPSGRPYHTQYF. CDR3 nucleotides: TGTGCCAGCAGCTTAGTCCCTAGCGGGAGGCCTTACCATACGCAGTATTTT.

The chain recombines TRBV5-4 with TRBJ2-1; 11 positions match TRBD1. Germline CDR1 and CDR2: SGHNT and YYREEE (reference sequence). J gave up 3 bases and V 5 bases, and 10 bases lay outside the gene matches. The CDR3 has 17 amino acids. This chain's CDR3 is CASRRDRGVLGYNEQFF. The DNA for the CDR3 is TGTGCCAGCAGGAGGGACAGGGGGGTGTTGGGCTACAATGAGCAGTTCTTC. The variable domain in full, completed from reference TRBV5-4 and TRBJ2-1, reads ETGVTQSPTHLIKTRGQQVTLRCSSQSGHNTVSWYQQALGQGPQFIFQYYREEENGRGNFPPRFSGLQFPNYSSELNVNALELDDSALYLCASRRDRGVLGYNEQFFGPGTRLTVL.

The chain couples TRBV30 to TRBJ2-7; D ambiguous. Germline lookup yields CDR1 GTSNPN and CDR2 SVGIG (reference sequence). The CDR3 runs to 13 residues. V was trimmed by 4 bases and J by 4 bases, leaving 14 bases between them. The DNA for the CDR3 is TGTGCCTGGAATCGAGACACGGTATACGAGCAGTACTTC. Its protein product is CAWNRDTVYEQYF.

The chain is built from TRBV28 and TRBJ2-6; 7 bases agree with TRBD1. The germline V gene has CDR1 MDHEN and CDR2 SYDVKM. The CDR3 sequence is 15 residues long. After removal of 4 bases from V and 4 bases from J, the junction contained 4 bases not matched to a gene. The CDR3 DNA reads as TGTGCCAGCAGTTGGACAGGTTCCGGGGCCAACGTCCTGACTTTC. Its translation is CASSWTGSGANVLTF.

This clone was recorded once. The chain employs TRBV10-3 and TRBJ1-1, with a tentative D call TRBD1 (5 bases). V lost 0 bases to trimming and J lost 2 bases, with 13 bases between them. Germline assignment: CDR1 ENHRY and CDR2 SYGVKD. The CDR3 contains 16 residues. The CDR3 loop is CAISESRSQGNTEAFF. The CDR3 coding sequence is TGTGCCATCAGTGAGTCGAGATCGCAGGGAAACACTGAAGCTTTCTTT.

The chain recombines TRBV7-2 with TRBJ2-5, with a tentative D call TRBD1 (6 bases). V was pared by 5 bases and J by 3 bases, with 25 bases between. Germline V gene lookup returns CDR1 SGHTA and CDR2 FQGNSA. This CDR3 comprises 18 residues. CDR3 sequence reads: CASSQSRGFSRPEETQYF. The CDR3 DNA follows: TGTGCCAGCAGCCAATCCAGGGGTTTCTCCCGGCCAGAAGAGACCCAGTACTTC.

The chain recombines TRBV30 with TRBJ1-6, with D perhaps matching TRBD1 (5 bases). The germline V gene has CDR1 GTSNPN and CDR2 SVGIG (reference sequence). V was shortened by 2 bases and J by 12 bases, with 26 bases between the two germline ends. The CDR3 runs to 17 residues. CDR3 sequence (DNA): TGTGCCTGGAGTTCTCAAAATAGCGGGGCGCGGCCTGGACCCCTCCACTTT. Translation: CAWSSQNSGARPGPLHF.

The V gene is TRBV15, the J gene TRBJ2-1, with 11 nucleotides matching TRBD2. This CDR3 has 15 residues. Trimming cost V 1 base and J 6 bases; bases outside gene matches: 2. Per the germline V gene, CDR1 is LNHNV and CDR2 is YYDKDF (reference sequence). CDR3 in DNA: TGTGCCACCAGCAGAGCGGGACTAGCGGTCAATGAGCAGTTCTTC. Protein sequence: CATSRAGLAVNEQFF. The whole variable domain, remainder taken from reference TRBV15 and TRBJ2-1, is DAMVIQNPRYQVTQFGKPVTLSCSQTLNHNVMYWYQQKSSQAPKLLFHYYDKDFNNEADTPDNFQSRRPNTSFCFLDIRSPGLGDTAMYLCATSRAGLAVNEQFFGPGTRLTVL.

The rearrangement uses TRBV4-1 and TRBJ2-1; a possible D gene is TRBD2 (6 bases). CDR3 length equals 15 residues. Germline V gene sequence: CDR1 MGHRA, CDR2 YSYEKL. The germline V and J ends were trimmed by 4 bases and 10 bases, with 20 bases remaining between them. The CDR3 here is CASSRGGWNNVEQFF. CDR3 nucleotides: TGCGCCAGCAGCCGGGGAGGTTGGAACAATGTGGAGCAGTTCTTC.

Concerning this clone: Other nucleotide sequences in the sample specify the same CDR3. The chain recombines TRBV28 with TRBJ2-3; perhaps TRBD2 as D (5 bases). Germline-derived CDR1 and CDR2 are MDHEN and SYDVKM. CDR3 size: 15 residues. Trimming left V 6 bases short and J 0 bases short, with 13 bases between. CDR3 sequence (DNA): TGTGCCAGCAGCTTACGGGGAATTAGCACAGATACGCAGTATTTT. It translates to CASSLRGISTDTQYF.

The chain recombines TRBV6-5 with TRBJ2-7; D ambiguous. The V end lost 4 bases, the J end lost 7 bases, and 8 bases lay between the germline ends. Germline-derived CDR1 and CDR2 are MNHEY and SVGAGI. The length of the CDR3 is 11 residues. CDR3 DNA sequence: TGTGCCAGCAGTTGGCACGGGGAGCAGTACTTC. It translates to CASSWHGEQYF.

The chain combines TRBV7-2 with TRBJ2-7, with D possibly TRBD2 on 6 matching bases. Germline V gives CDR1 SGHTA, CDR2 FQGNSA. Trimming pared 4 bases from V and 7 bases from J, leaving 20 bases between. The CDR3 spans 15 residues. The CDR3 DNA reads TGTGCCAGCAGCTGGGGGACTTTCAAGGAGGGTGAGCAGTACTTC. It specifies CASSWGTFKEGEQYF. Together with reference TRBV7-2 and TRBJ2-7, the CDR3 gives the full variable domain: GAGVSQSPSNKVTEKGKDVELRCDPISGHTALYWYRQSLGQGLEFLIYFQGNSAPDKSGLPSDRFSAERTGGSVSTLTIQRTQQEDSAVYLCASSWGTFKEGEQYFGPGTRLTVT.

V is TRBV29-1 and J is TRBJ1-2, with 8 bases matching TRBD1. Germline trimming cut 8 bases from V and 2 bases from J; bases unmatched to any gene: 7. This CDR3 is 13 amino acids long. CDR1 SQVTM and CDR2 ANQGSEA come from the germline V gene. The CDR3 reads CSTAGGINYGYTF. CDR3 DNA: TGCAGCACCGCAGGGGGCATCAACTATGGCTACACCTTC. The full variable domain, completed using reference TRBV29-1 and TRBJ1-2, is SAVISQKPSRDICQRGTSLTIQCQVDSQVTMMFWYRQQPGQSLTLIATANQGSEATYESGFVIDKFPISRPNLTFSTLTVSNMSPEDSSIYLCSTAGGINYGYTFGSGTRLTVV.

The rearrangement links TRBV6-5 to TRBJ2-7; D uncertain. The V gene lost 2 bases and the J gene lost 7 bases, with 9 bases spanning the gap. The CDR3 runs to 12 residues. Germline CDR1 reads MNHEY; CDR2 reads SVGAGI. For the CDR3, the DNA is TGTGCCAGCAGTTACCCGAGAGGTGAGCAGTACTTC. The encoded protein is CASSYPRGEQYF.

The V gene is TRBV30, the J gene TRBJ2-7, with D possibly TRBD2 on 5 matching bases. Trimming removed 0 bases at V and 6 bases at J, with 12 bases between. Germline lookup yields CDR1 GTSNPN and CDR2 SVGIG (reference sequence). The CDR3 spans 13 residues. CDR3 loop: CAWSVFGSGEQYF. The CDR3 nucleotides are TGTGCCTGGAGTGTTTTTGGGAGTGGCGAGCAGTACTTC. The entire variable domain, with the rest obtained from reference TRBV30 and TRBJ2-7, is as follows: SQTIHQWPATLVQPVGSPLSLECTVEGTSNPNLYWYRQAAGRGLQLLFYSVGIGQISSEVPQNLSASRPQDRQFILSSKKLLLSDSGFYLCAWSVFGSGEQYFGPGTRLTVT.